These 27 T cell receptor beta chains came from one sample sequenced in a study of beta chain features in type 1 diabetes. Expressed TCRB transcripts were sequenced, since all the RNA that had been isolated was reverse transcribed. The data were produced by immunoSEQ multiplex PCR, yet TCRdb's version contains in-frame clones alone and is incomplete. The sample consists of about 640,000 clones, about an eighth of them appearing once. Antigens for these TCRs are unknown. Study observations and caveats: Shortening of TCRB CDR3s, moderate but significant, appeared in all four CD4+ subsets of Type 1 diabetes patients.

Sequenced input: naive CD4+ T cells from blood. Every receptor here comes from a man aged 25-40 years with type 1 diabetes.

The genes are TRBV18 and TRBJ1-2; no clear D. CDR3 length: 13 amino acids. The germline gives CDR1 KGHSH, CDR2 LQKENI. V lost 3 bases to trimming and J lost 7 bases, with 12 bases between them. CDR3 nucleotides: TGTGCCAGCTCACCCACGAGAGATTCTGGCTACACCTTC. It encodes CASSPTRDSGYTF.

The gene calls are TRBV21-1 and TRBJ2-4; TRBD1 reflects the table's D call only, with no check against the DNA. TRBV21-1 is tagged as a pseudogene. The CDR3 extends over 14 amino acids. Here the CDR3 reads CASSTDRGSWIQYF. The DNA of the CDR3 is TGTGCCAGCAGCACTGACAGGGGAAGTTGGATTCAGTACTTC.

This clone occurred a few times. The CDR3 is CAWTPPTAFSTDTQYF. CDR3 sequence (DNA): TGTGCCTGGACTCCCCCGACAGCTTTTAGCACAGATACGCAGTATTTT. This chain joins TRBV30 and TRBJ2-3; perhaps TRBD1 as D (5 bases). V lost 4 bases to trimming and J lost 0 bases, with 17 bases between them. The CDR3 covers 16 residues. In germline, CDR1 is GTSNPN, CDR2 SVGIG (reference sequence).

There are a few counts of this clone. J is TRBJ1-4 and V is TRBV6-6; D gene uncertain. The CDR3 has 12 amino acids. V shed 2 bases and J shed 8 bases, with 6 bases lying between them. Germline assignment: CDR1 MNHNY and CDR2 SVGAGI (reference sequence). CDR3 DNA: TGTGCCAGCAGTTACGGGGTAGAAAAACTGTTTTTT. Translation: CASSYGVEKLFF.

This clone was counted between two and nine times. The CDR3 spells CASSLSTLPAGELFF. CDR3 DNA sequence: TGTGCCAGCAGCCTGTCGACCCTCCCGGCCGGGGAGCTGTTTTTT. The V gene is TRBV7-2, the J gene TRBJ2-2; D gene ambiguous. This CDR3 has 15 residues. V lost 5 bases and J 6 bases, leaving 16 bases between the germline ends. Looked up from germline, CDR1 is SGHTA and CDR2 is FQGNSA.

The chain carries TRBV2 and TRBJ1-3; D not resolved. Trimming shortened V by 3 bases and J by 4 bases, and 10 bases separated the two germline ends. CDR3 size: 14 residues. Germline V gives CDR1 SNHLY, CDR2 FYNNEI. The CDR3 nucleotides are TGTGCCAGCAGTGAGGAGCGGGAAGGAAACACCATATATTTT. Amino acids: CASSEEREGNTIYF.

The J gene is TRBJ2-7, the V gene TRBV19; weak D call: TRBD2 (6 bases). V gave up 3 bases and J gave up 9 bases, with 12 bases separating them. Germline V gene sequence: CDR1 LNHDA, CDR2 SQIVND (reference sequence). The CDR3 length is 12 residues. CDR3 protein: CASSIYGEVQYF. The CDR3 nucleotides read TGTGCCAGTAGTATCTACGGGGAGGTGCAGTACTTC.

This clone appeared a few times. The rearrangement joins TRBV7-2 to TRBJ1-5, with a tentative D call TRBD1 (5 bases). CDR1 and CDR2 from the germline V gene are SGHTA and FQGNSA. This CDR3 region has 15 residues. Trimming removed 2 bases from V and 1 base from J, with 9 bases in between. The CDR3 sequence is CASSLFRVSNQPQHF. CDR3 nucleotides: TGTGCCAGCAGCTTATTCAGGGTGAGCAATCAGCCCCAGCATTTT.

This clone was recorded a few times. CDR3 sequence: CASSTKHGSSYEQYF. The CDR3 coding sequence is TGTGCCAGCAGTACGAAGCACGGCAGCTCCTACGAGCAGTACTTC. The gene calls are TRBV6-6 and TRBJ2-7; D unresolved. V was cut by 5 bases and J by 0 bases, with 14 bases left in between. Germline-derived CDR1 and CDR2 are MNHNY and SVGAGI (reference sequence). This CDR3 has 15 amino acids.

V usage is TRBV19 and J usage is TRBJ2-6, with D hard to call. This CDR3 region has 12 residues. V dropped 8 bases and J dropped 0 bases, with 2 bases sitting between them. Germline-derived CDR1 and CDR2 are LNHDA and SQIVND (reference sequence). As DNA, the CDR3 is TGTGCCAGTGCCTCTGGGGCCAACGTCCTGACTTTC. Its protein is CASASGANVLTF.

The table lists this clone with a few counts. The rearrangement joins TRBV7-2 to TRBJ2-5; 10 bases fit TRBD1. CDR3 length: 15 residues. J lost 5 bases, V lost 4 bases, and 7 bases had no gene match. Germline CDR1 and CDR2: SGHTA and FQGNSA. CDR3 sequence: CASSSGQGRWETQYF. The CDR3 coding sequence is TGTGCCAGCAGCTCGGGACAGGGGAGATGGGAGACCCAGTACTTC.

This clone was counted between two and nine times. The rearrangement joins TRBV29-1 to TRBJ2-7; 10 bases line up with TRBD1. Trimming removed 6 bases from V and 4 bases from J; junction bases left unmatched: 12. Germline values: CDR1 SQVTM, CDR2 ANQGSEA. CDR3 length: 15 residues. CDR3 nucleotides: TGCAGCGTCTGCTCCGGGACAGGGGCTGTATACGAGCAGTACTTC. This sequence encodes CSVCSGTGAVYEQYF.

This clone has a handful of counts. Other nucleotide sequences in the sample specify the same CDR3. The J gene is TRBJ2-3, the V gene TRBV30; 10 bases align to TRBD2. CDR1 is GTSNPN and CDR2 is SVGIG in the germline V gene (reference sequence). This CDR3 comprises 14 residues. The J segment lost 0 bases and the V segment lost 3 bases, leaving 0 bases of the junction unmatched. CDR3 coding DNA: TGTGCCTGGAGGACTAGCGGGAGCACAGATACGCAGTATTTT. The encoded protein is CAWRTSGSTDTQYF.

The sample holds a few counts of this clone. V and J are TRBV18 and TRBJ1-1; 9 nucleotides line up with TRBD1. J lost 1 base, V lost 2 bases, and 11 bases had no gene match. Germline lookup yields CDR1 KGHSH and CDR2 LQKENI. This CDR3 contains 18 residues. The CDR3 coding sequence is TGTGCCAGCTCACCATCCGTCCCGGGACAGGGAGCGAACACTGAAGCTTTCTTT. As protein: CASSPSVPGQGANTEAFF.

This clone was observed a handful of times. This rearrangement joins TRBV11-1 to TRBJ2-1, with D possibly matching TRBD2 (6 bases). The V gene's germline CDR1 is SGHAT and CDR2 FQDESV (reference sequence). This CDR3 has 14 amino acids. The V end lost 1 base, the J end lost 7 bases, and 11 bases lay between the germline ends. The CDR3 sequence is CASSLVAGRNEQFF. The CDR3 DNA reads as TGTGCCAGCAGCTTAGTAGCAGGGAGGAATGAGCAGTTCTTC. Complete variable domain (other parts from reference TRBV11-1 and TRBJ2-1): EAEVAQSPRYKITEKSQAVAFWCDPISGHATLYWYRQILGQGPELLVQFQDESVVDDSQLPKDRFSAERLKGVDSTLKIQPAELGDSAMYLCASSLVAGRNEQFFGPGTRLTVL.

Details on this clone: Other DNA variants within this sample encode the same CDR3. The V and J genes are TRBV5-1 and TRBJ1-2; D gene uncertain. V lost 0 bases and J lost 2, with 8 bases in between. Germline CDR1 and CDR2: SGHRS and YFSETQ. The CDR3 covers 14 residues. CDR3 sequence: CASSLGQANYGYTF. CDR3 nucleotide sequence: TGCGCCAGCAGCTTGGGTCAGGCCAACTATGGCTACACCTTC. Filled out from reference TRBV5-1 and TRBJ1-2, the complete variable domain reads KAGVTQTPRYLIKTRGQQVTLSCSPISGHRSVSWYQQTPGQGLQFLFEYFSETQRNKGNFPGRFSGRQFSNSRSEMNVSTLELGDSALYLCASSLGQANYGYTFGSGTRLTVV.

This clone was observed a few times. The gene calls are TRBV10-3 and TRBJ1-2; D is possibly TRBD1 (6 bases). Germline lookup yields CDR1 ENHRY and CDR2 SYGVKD. V gave up 1 base and J gave up 7 bases, with 16 bases separating them. The CDR3 runs to 15 residues. Written as DNA, the CDR3 is TGTGCCATCAGTGAGTGGGTCGGTACAGGGAGTGGCTACACCTTC. It translates to CAISEWVGTGSGYTF.

The J gene is TRBJ2-7, the V gene TRBV10-3, with 7 bases aligning to TRBD1. With V trimmed by 3 bases and J by 3 bases, 8 bases remained unmatched. The CDR3 has 15 residues. Per the germline V gene, CDR1 is ENHRY and CDR2 is SYGVKD. The chain's CDR3 is CAISEPGTVIYEQYF. CDR3 coding DNA: TGTGCCATCAGTGAACCAGGGACAGTAATCTACGAGCAGTACTTC.

This clone came up a few times. J is TRBJ2-1 and V is TRBV4-1; TRBD1 aligns across 9 bases. The CDR3 length is 16 residues. The germline V gene encodes CDR1 MGHRA and CDR2 YSYEKL. Unmatched junction bases numbered 12, after V lost 2 bases and J lost 10 bases. The CDR3 is CASSQRGGQGGKEQFF. CDR3 nucleotides: TGCGCCAGCAGCCAACGAGGGGGACAGGGAGGAAAGGAGCAGTTCTTC.

This chain joins TRBV9 and TRBJ1-1; D gene ambiguous. From germline, CDR1 is SGDLS and CDR2 YYNGEE. V was trimmed by 0 bases and J by 1 base, leaving 10 bases between them. CDR3 length: 15 residues. DNA of the CDR3: TGTGCCAGCAGCGTAGATCATCGTTCGAACACTGAAGCTTTCTTT. Residues: CASSVDHRSNTEAFF.

This clone was counted between two and nine times. CDR3 in DNA: TGCGCCAGCAGCCTGTCACTTCTAGGGACTCCACACGAGCAGTACTTC. Protein: CASSLSLLGTPHEQYF. This rearrangement joins TRBV4-3 to TRBJ2-7; a weak D match, TRBD2 (6 bases). The CDR3 contains 16 residues. Germline V lookup: CDR1 LGHNA, CDR2 YSLEER. The V and J ends lost 4 bases and 5 bases respectively, with 21 bases between them.

The chain recombines TRBV11-3 with TRBJ1-2; weak D call: TRBD1 (5 bases). This CDR3 is 14 amino acids long. Trimming shortened V by 5 bases and J by 5 bases, and 15 bases separated the two germline ends. Germline V lookup: CDR1 SGHNT, CDR2 YENEEA. The CDR3 region has the DNA TGTGCCAGCAGCCCAACGGGGACCGTGTATGGCTACACCTTC. Translated, it gives CASSPTGTVYGYTF.

V gene TRBV6-1 combines with J gene TRBJ2-2; D gene ambiguous. The ends were cut back, 2 bases at V and 7 bases at J, with 8 bases in the middle. The CDR3 sequence is 13 residues long. Germline V CDR1 and CDR2: MNHNS, SASEGT. CDR3 sequence (DNA): TGTGCCAGCAGTGAAAGGCCTCACGGGGAGCTGTTTTTT. Translated: CASSERPHGELFF.

The chain has TRBV9 and TRBJ1-2; 10 bases are a match to TRBD1. Germline CDR1 and CDR2: SGDLS and YYNGEE. The CDR3 is 14 residues long. Trimming cost V 4 bases and J 7 bases; bases outside gene matches: 7. CDR3 residues: CASSSGQGLSGYTF. The CDR3, as DNA: TGTGCCAGCAGCTCGGGACAGGGGTTGAGTGGCTACACCTTC.

This clone was found a few times. The rearrangement links TRBV15 to TRBJ2-4, with D maybe TRBD1 (6 bases). Trimming removed 2 bases at V and 1 base at J, with 6 bases between. Germline loops: CDR1 LNHNV, CDR2 YYDKDF (reference sequence). The CDR3 consists of 14 residues. The CDR3 here is CATSRQGAKNIQYF. The CDR3 region has the DNA TGTGCCACCAGCAGACAGGGGGCCAAAAACATTCAGTACTTC.

The chain couples TRBV2 to TRBJ2-1, with D perhaps matching TRBD2 (6 bases). V was trimmed by 6 bases and J by 1 base, leaving 13 bases between them. Germline V gene sequence: CDR1 SNHLY, CDR2 FYNNEI. The CDR3 length is 15 residues. CDR3 nucleotide sequence: TGTGCCAGCAGCCCTGGACGGGGGTCCTACAATGAGCAGTTCTTC. Translated, it gives CASSPGRGSYNEQFF. The full variable domain, rest sourced from reference TRBV2 and TRBJ2-1, is EPEVTQTPSHQVTQMGQEVILRCVPISNHLYFYWYRQILGQKVEFLVSFYNNEISEKSEIFDDQFSVERPDGSNFTLKIRSTKLEDSAMYFCASSPGRGSYNEQFFGPGTRLTVL.

V is TRBV7-8 and J is TRBJ1-2, with D hard to call. This CDR3 is 13 amino acids long. V was trimmed by 2 bases and J by 6 bases, leaving 10 bases between them. CDR1 is SGHVS, CDR2 FQNEAQ, per germline. Here the CDR3 reads CASSLKGMDGYTF. CDR3 bases: TGTGCCAGCAGCTTAAAAGGAATGGATGGCTACACCTTC.